This T cell receptor beta chain was found in a study of response to subunit inactivated influenza vaccine (dated by TCRdb to 2017 to 2018). The study in broad terms: The study used deep quantitative T cell receptor repertoire profiling to track responses to a trivalent subunit inactivated influenza vaccine.

Libraries were built with RT-PCR. Sequenced using an Illumina HiSeq 2500. Through fastp at Q25 and MiXCR, TCRdb rebuilt clones from the public reads, retaining in-frame beta chains. Every entry covers one CDR3 protein and lists the most common genes and DNA from its rows. In this sample the table shows about 500,000 distinct CDR3 sequences, 15% to 20% of which occur a single time. The ten most abundant clones make up 3% of the sample. Study-wide findings and limitations: The authors proposed that each seasonal influenza vaccination may bring in only a limited number of new T cells.

This clonotype was counted a few times. Its antigen is unknown. The input lacks base qualities; no much larger clone sits a single base away. At the junction V is shortened by 5 bases and J by 0 bases, with 12 bases in between. For CDR1 and CDR2, the germline V gene lists KGHDR and SFDVKD. The CDR3, cysteine through phenylalanine, is 15 amino acids long. Only the CDR3 part of the read is kept: 45 bases, read in frame from the first base. The input for sequencing was CD4+ T cells sorted from PBMCs, taken 23 months after vaccination. The sequence was obtained from a man between 50 and 75 years old who received an inactivated influenza vaccine. Donor details come from another sample of the same person, matched by shared clones. The rearrangement combines TRBV24-1 with TRBJ2-5, with the D segment identity uncertain. The nucleotides read TGTGCCACCAGTGTTGGTAATGGCTACCAAGAGACCCAGTACTTC. Its product reads: CATSVGNGYQETQYF.